Listed below are T cell receptor beta chains from one sample, sequenced in a study of blood T cells in healthy people across ages. TCRdb fed the 5' RACE reads into MiXCR, producing one record per CDR3 protein. The table lists 1.5 million to 2 million distinct CDR3 sequences, roughly two fifths of them singletons. Material for sequencing was blood. These receptor sequences come from a human donor in good health. Both conserved end residues are part of each CDR3. D genes are given only for firm matches.

J gene,D gene,V gene,CDR3 length,CDR3 protein
TRBJ2-1,NA,TRBV4-3,14,CTSSQRGRGHEQFF
TRBJ2-3,NA,TRBV28,15,CASQFLDRISDTQYF
TRBJ1-5,TRBD1,TRBV20-1,16,CSARDAGQGRNQPQHF
TRBJ2-1,NA,TRBV7-3,12,CASGGNYNEQFF
TRBJ2-6,NA,TRBV6-2/TRBV6-3,13,CASSPTEANVLTF
TRBJ2-1,TRBD1,TRBV6-5,15,CASSPGTVLHNEQFF
TRBJ1-2,NA,TRBV15,14,CATSRYTYDPGYTF
TRBJ1-1,NA,TRBV13,16,CASSQTLHDRNTEAFF
TRBJ1-2,NA,TRBV6-5,16,CASSYSTGQIDYGYTF
TRBJ2-3,NA,TRBV29-1,10,CSVNGDTQYF
TRBJ1-2,NA,TRBV6-5,11,CASGQAYGYTF
TRBJ1-2,NA,TRBV29-1,15,CSVSQDSSSNYGYTF
TRBJ2-5,TRBD1,TRBV7-2,14,CASSTTGGIETQYF
TRBJ2-1,NA,TRBV5-1,12,CASSDNSAEQFF
TRBJ2-5,TRBD2,TRBV5-8,16,CASSLATGGRGETQYF
TRBJ2-3,NA,TRBV29-1,15,CSVVGGQFGTDTQYF
TRBJ1-5,TRBD1,TRBV30,17,CAWSYETGSRGNQPQHF
TRBJ2-7,TRBD1,TRBV29-1,14,CSVSPGQGIHEQYF
TRBJ1-2,NA,TRBV12-3/TRBV12-4,14,CASRAGALGDGYTF
TRBJ2-1,NA,TRBV4-1,15,CASGQDQVASNEQFF
TRBJ2-7,NA,TRBV4-1,17,CASSQSTQARSSYEQYF
TRBJ2-3,NA,TRBV4-3,15,CASSPDSRYTDTQYF
TRBJ1-1,TRBD1,TRBV7-2,14,CASRRQGLDTEAFF